The clone carrying this TCR beta chain was seen a few times. As yet, its antigen is unknown. This specimen comes from a study of blood T cells in healthy people across ages. CDR1 is MNHEY and CDR2 is SVGAGI in the germline V gene. The CDR3 has 15 amino acids. The V and J ends lost 6 bases and 5 bases, in that order; junction bases with no gene match: 10. Overall study results and limits: A roughly linear age-dependent decrease characterized TCR beta diversity per million T cells. Leaving the PBMCs unsorted stopped any conclusive comparison of naive versus antigen-experienced cells.

It was with a sample-barcoded 5' primer and a J-beta primer mix that a second PCR of roughly 7 to 12 cycles was run. A template-switch adaptor that had 12 random nucleotides put a tag on each cDNA molecule. TCRdb called the 5' RACE reads again in MiXCR, with one record for every CDR3 protein. The sample has about 2 million distinct CDR3 sequences; about 50% are singletons. The genes are TRBV6-5 and TRBJ2-7; 10 nucleotides match TRBD1. Sequences were obtained from blood. This sequence was found in a woman aged 40 to 50 in good health. The CDR3 DNA follows: TGTGCCAGCAGATACGGGACAGGGGAGAGCGACGAGCAGTACTTC. Translated, it gives CASRYGTGESDEQYF.